This T cell receptor (beta chain) emerged from a study of cytomegalovirus exposure and HLA in healthy donors. Study results and caveats: The study had only CMV serostatus as immune exposure information.

Unrecorded immune exposure was likely among donors, who were nominally healthy when sampled. Amplification used 60 Vbeta primers and 13 Jbeta primers. The data were produced by immunoSEQ multiplex PCR, yet TCRdb's version contains in-frame clones alone and is incomplete. The table shows fewer than 250,000 clones, with about 77% occurring only once. This CDR3 contains 15 residues. From germline, CDR1 is SGHRS and CDR2 YFSETQ. After removal of 2 bases from V and 7 bases from J, the junction contained 8 bases not matched to a gene. In the case of this clone: The antigen remains undetermined.

The sequence came from a woman in her twenties or thirties in good health and CMV-seropositive. Sample: PBMCs. This sequence joins TRBV5-1 and TRBJ2-1; TRBD2 aligns across 8 bases. CDR3 in amino acids: CASSLAGAGGNEQFF. As DNA, the CDR3 is TGCGCCAGCAGCTTAGCGGGGGCCGGGGGAAATGAGCAGTTCTTC.